What follows are 8 T cell receptor beta chains derived from one specimen sequenced in a study of shared T cell receptors in the human thymus. The repertoire was sequenced with immunoSEQ multiplex PCR; TCRdb's copy has only in-frame clones and lacks some. The sample holds roughly 560,000 clones, around 78% seen once. This sample was also put to use in a study of human thymus T cells.

Sequenced material: thymocytes. These receptors originate from a boy in the first two years of life with a congenital heart defect.

The V and J genes are TRBV27 and TRBJ2-1; 9 positions match TRBD2. CDR1 is MNHEY and CDR2 is SMNVEV in the germline V gene (reference sequence). Trimming at V came to 5 bases and at J to 10 bases, leaving 6 bases not matched to a gene. CDR3 length: 13 residues. CDR3 DNA sequence: TGTGCCAGCAGTACCCTTGCGGGGGGGGAGCAGTTCTTC. This codes for CASSTLAGGEQFF.

The chain has TRBV28 and TRBJ2-7; tentative D call: TRBD2 (6 bases). Germline lookup yields CDR1 MDHEN and CDR2 SYDVKM. V was shortened by 1 base and J by 0 bases, with 10 bases between the two germline ends. This CDR3 is 15 amino acids long. The CDR3 sequence is CASSLFGGSSYEQYF. The CDR3 DNA follows: TGTGCCAGCAGTTTATTTGGGGGGAGCTCCTACGAGCAGTACTTC.

The chain employs TRBV28 and TRBJ2-7, with D unclear. The CDR3 is 16 residues long. The germline V gene encodes CDR1 MDHEN and CDR2 SYDVKM. V was trimmed by 2 bases and J by 3 bases, leaving 17 bases between them. CDR3 residues: CASSLALCGQSYEQYF. The DNA for the CDR3 is TGTGCCAGCAGTTTAGCCCTTTGTGGGCAGAGCTACGAGCAGTACTTC.

Only a few counts were recorded for this clone. V gene TRBV7-2 combines with J gene TRBJ2-1; tentatively, D is TRBD1 (5 bases). This CDR3 region has 15 residues. Germline CDR1 is SGHTA and CDR2 is FQGNSA. Trimming cost V 1 base and J 8 bases, with 15 bases left between them. The CDR3 DNA reads as TGTGCCAGCAGCTTAGGGGCTCACTGGGGCGATGAGCAGTTCTTC. Encoded protein: CASSLGAHWGDEQFF. The full variable domain, its missing parts supplied by reference TRBV7-2 and TRBJ2-1, is GAGVSQSPSNKVTEKGKDVELRCDPISGHTALYWYRQSLGQGLEFLIYFQGNSAPDKSGLPSDRFSAERTGGSVSTLTIQRTQQEDSAVYLCASSLGAHWGDEQFFGPGTRLTVL.

V gene TRBV27 combines with J gene TRBJ2-3, with TRBD2 matching 10 bases. Germline CDR1 and CDR2: MNHEY and SMNVEV (reference sequence). V dropped 1 base and J dropped 4; count of bases not matched to a gene: 8. CDR3 length equals 17 residues. Written as DNA, the CDR3 is TGTGCCAGCAGTTTATGGGCTAGCGGGAGTGTAGCAGATACGCAGTATTTT. This translates into CASSLWASGSVADTQYF.

The chain has TRBV4-3 and TRBJ1-5, with D perhaps matching TRBD1 (5 bases). The CDR3 contains 17 residues. The germline V and J ends were trimmed by 3 bases and 3 bases, with 18 bases remaining between them. CDR1 and CDR2 from the germline V gene are LGHNA and YSLEER. The CDR3 is CASSQARPAGNNQPQHF. CDR3 DNA: TGCGCCAGCAGCCAGGCCCGCCCGGCAGGGAACAATCAGCCCCAGCATTTT.

V and J are TRBV6-1 and TRBJ2-1; TRBD1 matches 8 bases. The CDR3 runs 15 residues. V gave up 4 bases and J gave up 2 bases; unmatched junction bases: 4. CDR1 is MNHNS, CDR2 SASEGT, per germline. The CDR3 spells CASSVAGGTYNEQFF. Written as DNA, the CDR3 is TGTGCCAGCAGTGTGGCAGGGGGCACCTACAATGAGCAGTTCTTC.

The V and J genes are TRBV6-5 and TRBJ1-2, with TRBD1 identical over 7 bases. In germline, CDR1 is MNHEY, CDR2 SVGAGI. The ends lost 2 bases at V and 3 bases at J; junction bases unmatched: 6. The CDR3 has 15 amino acids. CDR3 amino acids: CASSYGLRGDYGYTF. The CDR3 DNA reads as TGTGCCAGCAGTTACGGTCTCAGGGGGGACTATGGCTACACCTTC.